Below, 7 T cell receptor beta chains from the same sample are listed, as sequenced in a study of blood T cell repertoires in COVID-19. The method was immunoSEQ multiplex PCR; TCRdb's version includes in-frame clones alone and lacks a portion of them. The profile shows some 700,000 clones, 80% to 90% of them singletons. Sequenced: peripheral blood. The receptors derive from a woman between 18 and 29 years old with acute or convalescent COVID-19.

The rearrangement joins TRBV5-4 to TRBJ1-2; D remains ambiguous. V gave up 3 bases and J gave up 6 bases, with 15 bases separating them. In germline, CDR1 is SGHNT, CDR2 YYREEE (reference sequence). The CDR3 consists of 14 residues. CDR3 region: CASSSPRWPDGYTF. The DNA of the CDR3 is TGTGCCAGCAGCTCCCCGAGGTGGCCGGATGGCTACACCTTC.

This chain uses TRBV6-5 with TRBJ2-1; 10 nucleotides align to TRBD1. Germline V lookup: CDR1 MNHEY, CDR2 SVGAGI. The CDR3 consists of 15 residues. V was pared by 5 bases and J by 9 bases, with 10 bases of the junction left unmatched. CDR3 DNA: TGTGCCAGCAGTACCCGAGGACAGGGGGTAGGTGAGCAGTTCTTC. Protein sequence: CASSTRGQGVGEQFF.

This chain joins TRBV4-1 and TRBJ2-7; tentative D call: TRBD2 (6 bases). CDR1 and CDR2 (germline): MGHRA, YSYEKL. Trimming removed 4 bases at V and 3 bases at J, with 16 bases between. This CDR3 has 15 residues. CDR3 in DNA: TGCGCCAGCAGCCTTGGGGGGAGTATTCACTACGAGCAGTACTTC. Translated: CASSLGGSIHYEQYF.

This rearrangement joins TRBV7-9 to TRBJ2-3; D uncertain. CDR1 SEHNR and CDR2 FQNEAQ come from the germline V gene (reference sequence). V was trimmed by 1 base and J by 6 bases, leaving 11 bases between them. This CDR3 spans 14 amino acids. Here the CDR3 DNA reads TGTGCCAGCAGCTTAGAGCTAGACCCCGATACGCAGTATTTT. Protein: CASSLELDPDTQYF.

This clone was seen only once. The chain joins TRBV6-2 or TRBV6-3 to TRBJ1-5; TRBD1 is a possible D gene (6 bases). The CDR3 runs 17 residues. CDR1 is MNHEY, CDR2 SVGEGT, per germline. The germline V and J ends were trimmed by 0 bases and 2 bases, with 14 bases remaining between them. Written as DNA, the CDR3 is TGTGCCAGCAGTTACTCTCCCCCTTACAGGGGCAATCAGCCCCAGCATTTT. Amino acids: CASSYSPPYRGNQPQHF.

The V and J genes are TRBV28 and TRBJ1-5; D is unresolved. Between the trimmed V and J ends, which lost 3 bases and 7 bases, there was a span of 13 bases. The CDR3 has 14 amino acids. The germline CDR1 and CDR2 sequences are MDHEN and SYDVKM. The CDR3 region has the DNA TGTGCCAGCAGTTTCGAGAGTTCCGGGCAGCCCCAGCATTTT. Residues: CASSFESSGQPQHF.

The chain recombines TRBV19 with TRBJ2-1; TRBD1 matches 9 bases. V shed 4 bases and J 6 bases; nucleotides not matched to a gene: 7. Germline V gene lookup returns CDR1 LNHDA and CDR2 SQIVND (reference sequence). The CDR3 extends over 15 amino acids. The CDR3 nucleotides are TGTGCCAGTAGTAGGGGACAGGGTAGGGGCAATGAGCAGTTCTTC. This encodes CASSRGQGRGNEQFF.